These 22 T cell receptor beta chains were all obtained from the same sample, sequenced in a study of blood T cell repertoires in COVID-19. Profiled with immunoSEQ multiplex PCR; TCRdb holds only in-frame clones, not every one. This table has about 250,000 clones, around four fifths appearing once. Material for sequencing was peripheral blood. Receptor source: a man in his forties or fifties with acute or convalescent COVID-19.

CDR3 amino acids: CASSLGQGSEKLFF. In DNA form, the CDR3 reads TGTGCCAGCAGCTTAGGACAGGGGAGTGAAAAACTGTTTTTT. The rearrangement links TRBV13 to TRBJ1-4; 7 bases line up with TRBD1. The CDR3 runs 14 residues. Germline V gene lookup returns CDR1 PRHDT and CDR2 FYEKMQ (reference sequence). Germline trimming cut 0 bases from V and 7 bases from J; bases unmatched to any gene: 2.

The J gene is TRBJ1-6, the V gene TRBV2, with TRBD1 identical over 7 bases. V was pared by 7 bases and J by 8 bases, with 8 bases of the junction left unmatched. The V gene's germline CDR1 is SNHLY and CDR2 FYNNEI. This CDR3 spans 14 amino acids. In DNA form, the CDR3 reads TGTGCCAGCACCATCCGGGACAGAGATTCACCCCTCCACTTT. It specifies CASTIRDRDSPLHF.

This clone has more than one count but fewer than ten. The rearrangement links TRBV5-1 to TRBJ1-2, with a tentative D call TRBD1 (6 bases). CDR1 and CDR2 from the germline V gene are SGHRS and YFSETQ. V dropped 5 bases and J dropped 4 bases, with 12 bases sitting between them. CDR3 length: 13 residues. The chain's CDR3 is CASRSDRTYGYTF. CDR3 sequence (DNA): TGCGCCAGCAGATCCGACAGGACCTATGGCTACACCTTC. Filled out from reference TRBV5-1 and TRBJ1-2, the complete variable domain reads KAGVTQTPRYLIKTRGQQVTLSCSPISGHRSVSWYQQTPGQGLQFLFEYFSETQRNKGNFPGRFSGRQFSNSRSEMNVSTLELGDSALYLCASRSDRTYGYTFGSGTRLTVV.

The gene calls are TRBV6-5 and TRBJ2-7; 10 bases align to TRBD1. The trim removed 7 bases at V and 3 bases at J, leaving 3 bases unmatched. CDR1 and CDR2 (germline): MNHEY, SVGAGI. CDR3 length: 13 amino acids. CDR3 nucleotides: TGTGCCAGCATTGGGACAGGGGACTACGAGCAGTACTTC. It specifies CASIGTGDYEQYF.

J is TRBJ2-3 and V is TRBV27; TRBD1 matches at 9 bases. The trim removed 6 bases at V and 4 bases at J, leaving 8 bases unmatched. The CDR3 consists of 15 residues. Germline loops: CDR1 MNHEY, CDR2 SMNVEV (reference sequence). The CDR3 DNA is TGTGCCAGCAGGTCCGGGACAGGGTGGGCAGATACGCAGTATTTT. This encodes CASRSGTGWADTQYF.

J is TRBJ2-1 and V is TRBV11-2, with 7 bases matching TRBD1. CDR3 size: 12 residues. The germline V gene has CDR1 SGHAT and CDR2 FQNNGV. The ends lost 9 bases at V and 8 bases at J; junction bases unmatched: 7. The CDR3 sequence is CARQQGSHEQFF. CDR3 in DNA: TGTGCCAGACAACAGGGGAGCCATGAGCAGTTCTTC.

The V and J genes are TRBV7-9 and TRBJ1-1; 9 nucleotides match TRBD1. Germline values: CDR1 SEHNR, CDR2 FQNEAQ (reference sequence). J gave up 4 bases and V 8 bases, and 17 bases lay outside the gene matches. The length of the CDR3 is 17 residues. CDR3 DNA: TGTGCCAGCCCAGATCTCGGGACAGGGAAGGGCGGCACTGAAGCTTTCTTT. Amino acids: CASPDLGTGKGGTEAFF.

The rearrangement joins TRBV2 to TRBJ2-3; 9 nucleotides align to TRBD2. J lost 6 bases, V lost 7 bases, and 11 bases had no gene match. The length of the CDR3 is 15 residues. Germline loops: CDR1 SNHLY, CDR2 FYNNEI. As DNA, the CDR3 is TGTGCCAGCACCGGGACTAGCAATAGACGGGATACGCAGTATTTT. This codes for CASTGTSNRRDTQYF.

The V and J genes are TRBV6-5 and TRBJ1-1; D is undetermined. The germline CDR1 and CDR2 sequences are MNHEY and SVGAGI. The CDR3 contains 13 residues. Trimming pared 5 bases from V and 7 bases from J, leaving 14 bases between. The CDR3 here is CASSPYVKIEAFF. CDR3 nucleotides: TGTGCCAGCAGTCCCTATGTGAAGATTGAAGCTTTCTTT.

The rearrangement uses TRBV30 and TRBJ1-4; tentative D call: TRBD1 (5 bases). CDR1 and CDR2 (germline): GTSNPN, SVGIG (reference sequence). The V end was cut by 4 bases, the J end by 5 bases, with 14 bases between. CDR3 length equals 14 residues. DNA for the CDR3: TGTGCCTGGACCATAGGGGCCTTGAATGAAAAACTGTTTTTT. This translates into CAWTIGALNEKLFF.

The chain joins TRBV27 to TRBJ1-5; D ambiguous. Germline values: CDR1 MNHEY, CDR2 SMNVEV (reference sequence). Between the trimmed V and J ends, which lost 4 bases and 6 bases, there was a span of 10 bases. The CDR3 loop spans 13 amino acids. CDR3 DNA: TGTGCCAGCAGTTACGGTGTCGGTCAGCCCCAGCATTTT. Protein: CASSYGVGQPQHF.

V usage is TRBV2 and J usage is TRBJ1-1; D unresolved. Trimming removed 3 bases at V and 0 bases at J, with 8 bases between. Germline lookup yields CDR1 SNHLY and CDR2 FYNNEI. This CDR3 is 14 amino acids long. The CDR3 bases are TGTGCCAGCAGTGATAGCCGGATGAACACTGAAGCTTTCTTT. It specifies CASSDSRMNTEAFF.

This chain links TRBV7-7 with TRBJ2-2; 9 nucleotides align to TRBD2. The junction had 0 bases not matched to a gene; V was cut back by 3 bases and J by 4 bases. This CDR3 is 14 amino acids long. Germline CDR1 SSHAT, CDR2 FNYEAQ (reference sequence). CDR3 region: CASSFSGGTGELFF. The DNA for the CDR3 is TGTGCCAGCAGCTTTAGCGGGGGCACCGGGGAGCTGTTTTTT.

The rearrangement joins TRBV6-4 to TRBJ2-7, with 7 bases aligning to TRBD2. Germline values: CDR1 MRHNA, CDR2 SNTAGT. The CDR3 length is 18 residues. V shed 0 bases, J shed 3 bases, and the junction held 14 bases outside the gene matches. The CDR3 DNA reads as TGTGCCAGCAGTGACTCGAAACCTAGCGGTCCTCTATTCTACGAGCAGTACTTC. Translating gives CASSDSKPSGPLFYEQYF.

This rearrangement joins TRBV7-8 to TRBJ1-1, with TRBD1 matching over 7 bases. The CDR3 is 15 amino acids. Losses at the gene ends were 7 bases for V and 0 bases for J; bases not matched to a gene: 8. Germline CDR1 reads SGHVS; CDR2 reads FQNEAQ. CDR3 DNA: TGTGCCAGCACGGACTACAGGGGATTGAACACTGAAGCTTTCTTT. Protein: CASTDYRGLNTEAFF. The whole variable domain, remainder taken from reference TRBV7-8 and TRBJ1-1, is GAGVSQSPRYKVAKRGQDVALRCDPISGHVSLFWYQQALGQGPEFLTYFQNEAQLDKSGLPSDRFFAERPEGSVSTLKIQRTQQEDSAVYLCASTDYRGLNTEAFFGQGTRLTVV.

The chain carries TRBV7-2 and TRBJ2-5; D possibly corresponds to TRBD2 (5 bases). The germline V gene encodes CDR1 SGHTA and CDR2 FQGNSA. This CDR3 comprises 16 residues. With 5 bases removed from V and 4 bases from J, the gap between germline ends came to 20 bases. The CDR3 protein is CASSLGILKAGETQYF. The CDR3, as DNA: TGTGCCAGCAGCCTCGGGATCCTAAAAGCCGGAGAGACCCAGTACTTC.

V and J are TRBV5-1 and TRBJ2-7, with D maybe TRBD2 (6 bases). The CDR3 totals 15 residues. The ends were cut back, 7 bases at V and 5 bases at J, with 22 bases in the middle. Germline V gene data show CDR1 as SGHRS and CDR2 as YFSETQ. As DNA, the CDR3 is TGCGCCAGCGGTTCTCAGGGAAGCGGGTTGGACGAGCAGTACTTC. It codes for CASGSQGSGLDEQYF. Drawing the rest from reference TRBV5-1 and TRBJ2-7, the complete variable domain is KAGVTQTPRYLIKTRGQQVTLSCSPISGHRSVSWYQQTPGQGLQFLFEYFSETQRNKGNFPGRFSGRQFSNSRSEMNVSTLELGDSALYLCASGSQGSGLDEQYFGPGTRLTVT.

The V call is TRBV7-2, the J call TRBJ1-1; the D is unclear. CDR3 length: 12 amino acids. Germline-derived CDR1 and CDR2 are SGHTA and FQGNSA. CDR3 loop: CASGVGNTEAFF. The CDR3 bases are TGTGCTTCAGGTGTGGGGAACACTGAAGCTTTCTTT.

This clone was counted a single time. V is TRBV3-1 (or the pseudogene TRBV3-2) and J is TRBJ2-1; D unclear. Trimming stripped 4 bases from V and 9 bases from J, with 7 bases between. This CDR3 has 11 residues. Germline V gene sequence: CDR1 LGHDT, CDR2 YNNKEL (reference sequence). CDR3 bases: TGTGCCAGCAGCCCCGATAGTGAGCAGTTCTTC. As protein: CASSPDSEQFF.

The chain combines TRBV5-1 with TRBJ2-7; D perhaps matches TRBD2 (5 bases). The CDR3 runs 15 residues. Germline V CDR1 and CDR2: SGHRS, YFSETQ. V lost 1 base to trimming and J lost 5 bases, with 16 bases between them. CDR3 DNA: TGCGCCAGCAGCTTGTTTGGCGAGGGATACCACGAGCAGTACTTC. It codes for CASSLFGEGYHEQYF.

This chain links TRBV1 with TRBJ1-5. TRBV1 is an annotated pseudogene. This CDR3 comprises 16 residues. The CDR3 loop reads CTSSLVGGGDNQPQHF. The CDR3 DNA reads TGCACCAGCAGTCTAGTCGGGGGAGGAGACAATCAGCCCCAGCATTTT.

The rearrangement uses TRBV5-6 and TRBJ1-1; weak D call: TRBD1 (6 bases). There are 16 residues in the CDR3. The germline gives CDR1 SGHDT, CDR2 YYEEEE. V was clipped by 5 bases and J by 1 base, with 18 bases between them. The DNA for the CDR3 is TGTGCCAGCAGGGGCAGGGGCCAAGTAACGAACACTGAAGCTTTCTTT. Translating gives CASRGRGQVTNTEAFF.